Shown below are 15 T cell receptor beta chains from a single sample sequenced in a study of blood T cell repertoires in COVID-19. Sequenced by immunoSEQ multiplex PCR; TCRdb stores in-frame clones only, minus some. The sample holds over 100,000 clones; around 80% are singletons and the top ten take around 4.2%. The material sequenced was peripheral blood. The receptors were gathered from a human donor in a cohort sampled during active or convalescent COVID-19.

This chain uses TRBV6-6 with TRBJ2-7; 8 bases are a match to TRBD1. J lost 0 bases, V lost 5 bases, and 3 bases had no gene match. This CDR3 has 14 amino acids. The germline CDR1 and CDR2 sequences are MNHNY and SVGAGI (reference sequence). In DNA form, the CDR3 reads TGTGCCAGCAGTGGACAGGGAAGCTCCTACGAGCAGTACTTC. This translates into CASSGQGSSYEQYF.

The chain uses TRBV6-5 and TRBJ1-1; 7 positions agree with TRBD1. The CDR3 runs 14 residues. CDR1 and CDR2 from the germline V gene are MNHEY and SVGAGI. Trimming took 7 bases from V and 0 from J; bases not matched to a gene: 5. The CDR3 bases are TGTGCCAGCAAGACAGGGTGGGTGAACACTGAAGCTTTCTTT. This sequence encodes CASKTGWVNTEAFF.

The V and J genes are TRBV29-1 and TRBJ1-1; TRBD1 aligns across 8 bases. CDR3 length equals 13 residues. Trimming removed 7 bases from V and 4 bases from J; junction bases left unmatched: 8. CDR1 and CDR2 from the germline V gene are SQVTM and ANQGSEA. The CDR3 sequence is CSGLTGGGTEAFF. CDR3 DNA sequence: TGCAGCGGCCTAACAGGGGGAGGCACTGAAGCTTTCTTT. Filled out from reference TRBV29-1 and TRBJ1-1, the complete variable domain reads SAVISQKPSRDICQRGTSLTIQCQVDSQVTMMFWYRQQPGQSLTLIATANQGSEATYESGFVIDKFPISRPNLTFSTLTVSNMSPEDSSIYLCSGLTGGGTEAFFGQGTRLTVV.

This chain connects TRBV5-4 to TRBJ2-7; TRBD2 agrees at 8 bases. Germline-derived CDR1 and CDR2 are SGHNT and YYREEE (reference sequence). The CDR3 length is 15 residues. V was pared by 1 base and J by 3 bases, with 6 bases of the junction left unmatched. CDR3: CASSLPGTRIYEQYF. DNA for the CDR3: TGTGCCAGCAGCTTGCCCGGGACTAGGATCTACGAGCAGTACTTC.

This chain connects TRBV5-1 to TRBJ1-2; D unclear. Trimming took 4 bases from V and 0 from J, leaving 10 bases between them. Germline lookup yields CDR1 SGHRS and CDR2 YFSETQ. The CDR3 is made up of 14 amino acids. The CDR3 reads CASSPTGANYGYTF. The CDR3, as DNA: TGCGCCAGCAGCCCGACGGGAGCTAACTATGGCTACACCTTC.

The J gene is TRBJ2-5, the V gene TRBV5-4; possible D gene TRBD1, 7 bases. CDR1 and CDR2 from the germline V gene are SGHNT and YYREEE (reference sequence). This CDR3 contains 15 residues. Trimming pared 4 bases from V and 0 bases from J, leaving 13 bases between. This chain's CDR3 is CASSGQGGNQETQYF. As DNA, the CDR3 is TGTGCCAGCAGCGGGCAGGGGGGCAACCAAGAGACCCAGTACTTC.

The DNA of the CDR3 is TGTGCCAGCTCACCTTCTGCAACTAATGAAAAACTGTTTTTT. Translated, it gives CASSPSATNEKLFF. The rearrangement uses TRBV18 and TRBJ1-4; D unresolved. Germline CDR1 and CDR2: KGHSH and LQKENI. V lost 3 bases and J 0 bases, leaving 5 bases between the germline ends. CDR3 length: 14 amino acids. The full variable domain, its missing parts supplied by reference TRBV18 and TRBJ1-4, is NAGVMQNPRHLVRRRGQEARLRCSPMKGHSHVYWYRQLPEEGLKFMVYLQKENIIDESGMPKERFSAEFPKEGPSILRIQQVVRGDSAAYFCASSPSATNEKLFFGSGTQLSVL.

This clone has a count of ten or more. The rearrangement joins TRBV27 to TRBJ1-6; D uncertain. Trimming left V 3 bases short and J 7 bases short, with 4 bases between. Germline loops: CDR1 MNHEY, CDR2 SMNVEV (reference sequence). This CDR3 region has 12 residues. This CDR3 is CASSLTNSPLHF. The CDR3 nucleotides read TGTGCCAGCAGTTTGACAAATTCACCCCTCCACTTT.

The chain recombines TRBV5-6 with TRBJ2-3; D gene uncertain. The CDR3 covers 15 residues. Looked up from germline, CDR1 is SGHDT and CDR2 is YYEEEE. Between the trimmed V and J ends, which lost 4 bases and 0 bases, there was a span of 12 bases. The CDR3 DNA follows: TGTGCCAGCAGCCTACACCAGGTTAGCACAGATACGCAGTATTTT. The encoded protein is CASSLHQVSTDTQYF.

The chain combines TRBV9 with TRBJ1-2; 7 bases map to TRBD1. With 0 bases clipped from V and 1 base from J, the junction kept 3 bases outside the gene matches. This CDR3 contains 15 residues. The V gene's germline CDR1 is SGDLS and CDR2 YYNGEE. The CDR3 loop reads CASSVGSGGNYGYTF. CDR3 nucleotide sequence: TGTGCCAGCAGCGTAGGGTCAGGGGGTAACTATGGCTACACCTTC.

This rearrangement joins TRBV6-5 to TRBJ2-3; 9 nucleotides align to TRBD1. CDR1 and CDR2 (germline): MNHEY, SVGAGI. This CDR3 is 14 amino acids long. V gave up 4 bases and J gave up 4 bases; unmatched junction bases: 3. The CDR3 loop is CASSWDRDPDTQYF. The CDR3 nucleotides are TGTGCCAGCAGTTGGGACAGGGATCCAGATACGCAGTATTTT.

This chain joins TRBV19 and TRBJ2-1; TRBD2 matches 8 bases. Germline V CDR1 and CDR2: LNHDA, SQIVND (reference sequence). There are 14 residues in the CDR3. CDR3 protein: CAAGGDPSYNEQFF. Written as DNA, the CDR3 is TGTGCGGCCGGGGGGGACCCGTCCTACAATGAGCAGTTCTTC.

The rearrangement uses TRBV29-1 and TRBJ2-1, with D unresolved. The CDR3 has 11 amino acids. Trimming removed 4 bases from V and 4 bases from J, with 5 bases in between. Germline V gene sequence: CDR1 SQVTM, CDR2 ANQGSEA. In DNA, the CDR3 is TGCAGCGTTGCCAGGTACAATGAGCAGTTCTTC. This gives the protein CSVARYNEQFF.

The chain uses TRBV10-3 and TRBJ2-7; D is perhaps TRBD2 (5 bases). The CDR3 totals 12 residues. Germline lookup yields CDR1 ENHRY and CDR2 SYGVKD. The germline V and J ends were trimmed by 5 bases and 4 bases, with 9 bases remaining between them. The chain's CDR3 is CAISNREYEQYF. The CDR3 DNA sequence: TGTGCCATCAGTAATCGGGAATACGAGCAGTACTTC.

The chain is built from TRBV18 and TRBJ1-1; no clear D gene. The CDR3 is made up of 14 amino acids. V shed 5 bases and J shed 1 base, with 11 bases lying between them. Germline CDR1 and CDR2: KGHSH and LQKENI. The CDR3 reads CASSEGPKNTEAFF. CDR3 DNA: TGTGCCAGCTCAGAGGGCCCGAAGAACACTGAAGCTTTCTTT.